The sequence of this TCR beta chain was determined in a study of cytomegalovirus exposure and HLA in healthy donors. The study's findings and limits: In all likelihood, a cluster of highly shared sequence variants was a sequencing artifact. Most of the CMV-associated TCR beta chains (in a later analysis) appeared to be HLA-restricted.

Primers included in the PCR were 60 Vbeta and 13 Jbeta primers. Generated by immunoSEQ multiplex PCR, the TCRdb table keeps only in-frame clones and is missing some. The table lists around 70,000 clones. As concerns this clone: Antigen unknown.

The sample comprised PBMCs. The receptor comes from a woman in her 40s in good health and CMV-seropositive.

The CDR3 sequence: CASSLGGREATEAFF. The CDR3 nucleotides read TGCGCCAGCAGCTTGGGCGGCAGGGAAGCCACTGAAGCTTTCTTT. The chain employs TRBV5-1 and TRBJ1-1; the D gene is possibly TRBD1 (5 bases). Looked up from germline, CDR1 is SGHRS and CDR2 is YFSETQ. V dropped 0 bases and J dropped 4 bases, with 13 bases sitting between them. This CDR3 is built from 15 residues.